What follows are 18 T cell receptor beta chains derived from one specimen sequenced in a study of regulatory T cells in long-lasting Graves disease (dated by TCRdb to the early 2020s). Libraries were prepared through multiplex PCR. Sequenced using an Illumina HiSeq 4000. TCR beta libraries were built with iRepertoire HTBI primers and Arm-PCR amplification of CDR3 regions. The raw public data were reprocessed by TCRdb itself: fastp quality trimming at Q25, MiXCR clonotype calling, in-frame beta chains only. Rows matching on CDR3 protein sequence are summarized as one entry with the most common DNA and genes. For this sample there are 200,000 to 250,000 distinct CDR3 sequences; 15% to 20% appear just once. The top ten hold around 20% of the sample. Interpreted using the paper, the time point label stands for: newly diagnosed GD, antithyroid drugs for less than 3 months. For both TCR sequencing and RNA sequencing, RNA was extracted from PBMCs in TRIzol.

The input for sequencing was peripheral blood mononuclear cells (PBMCs), taken at new diagnosis, from a patient treated with antithyroid drugs. These receptors originate from a female donor with Graves disease.

This clonotype occurred many times. V usage is TRBV5-6 and J usage is TRBJ1-1; D is ambiguous. This CDR3 comprises 13 residues. Germline V CDR1 and CDR2: SGHDT, YYEEEE. Between the trimmed V and J ends, which lost 1 base and 1 base, there was a span of 5 bases. The CDR3 is CASSLRWNTEAFF. As DNA, the CDR3 is TGTGCCAGCAGCTTGCGTTGGAACACTGAAGCTTTCTTT.

The chain combines TRBV10-1 with TRBJ1-2, with 7 bases lining up with TRBD1. CDR1 and CDR2 (germline): WNHNN, SYGVQD (reference sequence). V lost 3 bases and J lost 6; bases outside the gene matches: 4. There are 13 residues in the CDR3. The CDR3 region is CASSESGTDGYTF. As DNA, the CDR3 is TGCGCCAGCAGTGAATCCGGGACAGATGGCTACACCTTC.

This clonotype came up a few times. The chain uses TRBV7-9 and TRBJ2-4; 7 bases line up with TRBD1. J was trimmed by 8 bases and V by 5 bases; bases with no gene match: 9. The CDR3 is 14 amino acids. CDR1 is SEHNR, CDR2 FQNEAQ, per germline (reference sequence). The CDR3 bases are TGTGCCAGCAGCAAAACAGGGGTTACGGACATTCAGTACTTC. Translated, it gives CASSKTGVTDIQYF.

V usage is TRBV7-9 and J usage is TRBJ2-7; the D gene is possibly TRBD1 (5 bases). Looked up from germline, CDR1 is SEHNR and CDR2 is FQNEAQ (reference sequence). V gave up 1 base and J gave up 2 bases, with 15 bases separating them. The CDR3 length is 16 residues. The CDR3 reads CASSLEAWGSTYEQYV. The CDR3 bases are TGTGCCAGCAGCTTAGAGGCGTGGGGCAGTACCTACGAGCAGTACGTC.

This rearrangement joins TRBV6-2 or TRBV6-3 to TRBJ1-1; TRBD1 aligns across 9 bases. The CDR3 has 15 amino acids. The J segment lost 6 bases and the V segment lost 4 bases, leaving 9 bases of the junction unmatched. The V gene's germline CDR1 is MNHEY and CDR2 SVGEGT. In nucleotides, the CDR3 is TGTGCCAGCAGTTCCCCGGGACAGGGTGGCGCTGAAGCTTTCTTT. Encoded protein: CASSSPGQGGAEAFF.

Many counts were recorded for this clonotype. The chain links TRBV24-1 to TRBJ2-4; 7 bases match TRBD2. J lost 7 bases, V lost 5 bases, and 10 bases had no gene match. Germline V CDR1 and CDR2: KGHDR, SFDVKD. There are 15 residues in the CDR3. The CDR3 is CATSAGTRGGNIQYF. The CDR3 DNA follows: TGTGCCACCAGTGCTGGGACCCGGGGAGGGAACATTCAGTACTTC.

The V and J genes are TRBV2 and TRBJ2-7; 7 bases map to TRBD2. The junction had 12 bases not matched to a gene; V was cut back by 8 bases and J by 2 bases. Looked up from germline, CDR1 is SNHLY and CDR2 is FYNNEI. The CDR3 covers 15 residues. CDR3 coding DNA: TGTGCCAGCTCTCGACCGGCTCGGGGGGCCTACGAGCAGTACTTC. Amino acid sequence: CASSRPARGAYEQYF.

In this sample, this clonotype turned up many times. At one boundary the junction diverges from the germline segment, which might be a read error. The chain employs TRBV7-2 and TRBJ2-1; 9 bases match TRBD2. This CDR3 has 13 amino acids. The germline CDR1 and CDR2 sequences are SGHTA and FQGNSA. The CDR3 coding sequence is TGTGCCAGCAGCTTACATCCCGGGACTAGCTCCCCCTTC. Translating it yields CASSLHPGTSSPF.

This clonotype has a count of ten or more. This chain links TRBV6-5 with TRBJ1-1; possible D gene TRBD1, 6 bases. V lost 4 bases to trimming and J lost 1 base, with 10 bases between them. Germline values: CDR1 MNHEY, CDR2 SVGAGI. The CDR3 loop spans 14 amino acids. CDR3 residues: CASSFHRANTEAFF. In DNA, the CDR3 is TGTGCCAGCAGTTTTCACAGGGCGAACACTGAAGCTTTCTTT.

This rearrangement joins TRBV12-3 or TRBV12-4 to TRBJ2-1; 14 bases line up with TRBD2. The CDR3 runs to 15 residues. J gave up 7 bases and V 6 bases, and 5 bases lay outside the gene matches. This chain's CDR3 is CASSQTSGRGNEQFF. DNA for the CDR3: TGTGCCAGCAGCCAGACTAGCGGGAGGGGTAATGAGCAGTTCTTC.

This clonotype was detected only a few times. It is likely a read error: a sequence one base away is far more abundant. This chain uses TRBV12-3 or TRBV12-4 with TRBJ2-7; D not certain. There are 11 residues in the CDR3. V lost 6 bases and J 7 bases, leaving 10 bases between the germline ends. CDR3 sequence: CASSPEREQYF. For the CDR3, the DNA is TGTGCCAGCAGCCCTGAGCGTGAGCAGTACTTC.

This clonotype was picked up many times. CDR3 residues: CASRPGEHYGYTF. In DNA form, the CDR3 reads TGTGCCAGCAGGCCAGGTGAACACTATGGCTACACCTTC. The chain recombines TRBV11-2 with TRBJ1-2; D ambiguous. The CDR3 is 13 residues long. Germline CDR1 SGHAT, CDR2 FQNNGV. The germline V and J ends were trimmed by 6 bases and 3 bases, with 11 bases remaining between them. Using reference TRBV11-2 and TRBJ1-2 for the parts outside the CDR3, the full variable domain is EAGVAQSPRYKIIEKRQSVAFWCNPISGHATLYWYQQILGQGPKLLIQFQNNGVVDDSQLPKDRFSAERLKGVDSTLKIQPAKLEDSAVYLCASRPGEHYGYTFGSGTRLTVV.

This clonotype was seen at least ten times. The chain has TRBV11-2 and TRBJ1-1, with a tentative D call TRBD1 (5 bases). The CDR3 has 13 residues. CDR1 and CDR2 (germline): SGHAT, FQNNGV. Trimming shortened V by 4 bases and J by 8 bases, and 14 bases separated the two germline ends. CDR3 sequence (DNA): TGTGCCAGCAGCTCCATTGCCGGGGCGGAAGCTTTCTTT. Its translation is CASSSIAGAEAFF.

Regarding this clonotype: A much larger clone differs from this one at a single base, so this may be a read error. The V and J genes are TRBV15 and TRBJ2-7; 8 bases fit TRBD2. The V gene end was trimmed by 3 bases and the J gene end by 7 bases; junction bases not matched to a gene: 11. Germline lookup yields CDR1 LNHNV and CDR2 YYDKDF (reference sequence). This CDR3 spans 15 amino acids. The CDR3 here is CATSRSSGPLNEQYF. The CDR3 coding sequence is TGTGCCACCAGCAGGTCTAGCGGGCCCCTGAATGAGCAGTACTTC.

This clonotype was seen many times. The chain is built from TRBV18 and TRBJ1-2; no clear D gene. With 4 bases removed from V and 0 bases from J, the gap between germline ends came to 9 bases. The CDR3 spans 14 residues. CDR1 KGHSH and CDR2 LQKENI come from the germline V gene. CDR3 DNA sequence: TGTGCCAGCTCACGTCTCAAGGCTAACTATGGCTACACCTTC. It codes for CASSRLKANYGYTF. Complete variable domain (other parts from reference TRBV18 and TRBJ1-2): NAGVMQNPRHLVRRRGQEARLRCSPMKGHSHVYWYRQLPEEGLKFMVYLQKENIIDESGMPKERFSAEFPKEGPSILRIQQVVRGDSAAYFCASSRLKANYGYTFGSGTRLTVV.

In this sample, this clonotype turned up many times. The chain combines TRBV7-9 with TRBJ2-3, with D perhaps matching TRBD1 (5 bases). Between the trimmed V and J ends, which lost 1 base and 8 bases, there was a span of 13 bases. The CDR3 has 14 residues. CDR1 is SEHNR, CDR2 FQNEAQ, per germline (reference sequence). The CDR3 DNA reads TGTGCCAGCAGCTTAGAACAGGCCCTGGGTACGCAGTATTTT. Protein: CASSLEQALGTQYF.

In its sample, this clonotype was seen many times. This rearrangement joins TRBV20-1 to TRBJ1-5; possibly TRBD1 for D (6 bases). Germline V gives CDR1 DFQATT, CDR2 SNEGSKA (reference sequence). The CDR3 runs to 13 residues. The germline V and J ends were trimmed by 5 bases and 5 bases, with 13 bases remaining between them. CDR3 DNA: TGCAGTGCTCCAGGGGCGTTGGATCAGCCCCAGCATTTT. Its protein product is CSAPGALDQPQHF.

This clonotype was counted at least ten times. V is TRBV7-2 and J is TRBJ2-5, with D tentatively TRBD1 (6 bases). V was trimmed by 2 bases and J by 5 bases, leaving 15 bases between them. The CDR3 loop spans 15 amino acids. Germline CDR1 reads SGHTA; CDR2 reads FQGNSA. The CDR3 region is CASSLRQGIGETQYF. The CDR3 DNA sequence: TGTGCCAGCAGCTTACGTCAGGGGATCGGGGAGACCCAGTACTTC.